This T cell receptor (beta chain) came from a study of shared clonotypes between healthy human individuals. Remarks on this clone: The antigen remains undetermined.

CDR1 and CDR2 (germline): MNHEY, SVGAGI. The germline V and J ends were trimmed by 5 bases and 7 bases, with 9 bases remaining between them. This CDR3 has 11 residues. Whole-study findings and limits: Naive subsets tended to show greater estimated richness than memory subsets. In contrast to clonotypes shared by all four donors, non-shared clonotypes had lower generation probabilities. Sorted-subset sequencing, rarefaction showed, was incomplete despite large depth. An expected dependence of interdonor clonotype sharing on sequencing depth was noted.

TCRdb keeps only in-frame clones here, not all; method: immunoSEQ multiplex PCR. This sample has around 600,000 clones, with around 97% found just once. Material: naive CD4+ T cells sorted from blood. Described subset: CD45RA+ positively selected. This clonotype was sampled from a woman aged 25 to 39 in good health. The chain couples TRBV6-5 to TRBJ2-7; D remains ambiguous. The CDR3 DNA reads as TGTGCCAGCAGTCACGGGTCAGAGCAGTACTTC. This sequence encodes CASSHGSEQYF.